This T cell receptor beta chain was obtained from a study of T-cell reconstitution after alpha-beta-depleted transplantation in children. It was with unique molecular identifiers that the TCRbeta library was prepared. TCRdb analysed the PCR reads with MiXCR anew, one entry per CDR3 protein. The sample lists 250,000 to 350,000 distinct CDR3 sequences; over 20% were seen once. This clonotype was seen a handful of times. Its target is unknown. Whole-study findings and limits: Diversity and T-cell counts at one year after transplant derived mostly from new T cells. After transplant, at about two months, alpha-beta T cells were reportedly derived from several hundred expanded graft clones. Recipient T cells and thymic progenitors that survived were the source of the high TCRbeta diversity seen at day 60 in some patients.

Sample: PBMCs, mostly from graft donor cells, taken 180 days after TCRalphabeta/CD19-depleted stem cell transplant. The sequence was collected from a male patient under 18 who had a stem cell transplant for acute lymphoblastic leukemia, so the T cells may come from the graft donor.

The CDR3 bases are TGTGCCAGCAGCCCCCCCGGGACTAGCGGAGCCCCTAGCACAGATACGCAGTATTTT. It codes for CASSPPGTSGAPSTDTQYF. The chain uses TRBV11-1 and TRBJ2-3, with TRBD2 matching over 11 bases. From germline, CDR1 is SGHAT and CDR2 FQDESV (reference sequence). V was pared by 5 bases and J by 0 bases, with 13 bases of the junction left unmatched. The CDR3 length is 19 residues. Full variable domain (rest looked up from reference TRBV11-1 and TRBJ2-3): EAEVAQSPRYKITEKSQAVAFWCDPISGHATLYWYRQILGQGPELLVQFQDESVVDDSQLPKDRFSAERLKGVDSTLKIQPAELGDSAMYLCASSPPGTSGAPSTDTQYFGPGTRLTVL.